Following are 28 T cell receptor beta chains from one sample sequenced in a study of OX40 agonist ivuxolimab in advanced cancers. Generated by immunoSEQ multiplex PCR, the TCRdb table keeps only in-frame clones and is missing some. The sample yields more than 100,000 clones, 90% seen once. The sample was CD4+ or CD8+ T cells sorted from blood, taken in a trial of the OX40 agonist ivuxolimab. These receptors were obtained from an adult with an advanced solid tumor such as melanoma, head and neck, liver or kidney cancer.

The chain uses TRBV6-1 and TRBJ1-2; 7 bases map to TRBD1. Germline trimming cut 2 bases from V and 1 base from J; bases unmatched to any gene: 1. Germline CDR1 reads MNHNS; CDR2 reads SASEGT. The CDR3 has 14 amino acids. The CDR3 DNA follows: TGTGCCAGCAGTGAACAGGGGGTTAACTATGGCTACACCTTC. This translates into CASSEQGVNYGYTF.

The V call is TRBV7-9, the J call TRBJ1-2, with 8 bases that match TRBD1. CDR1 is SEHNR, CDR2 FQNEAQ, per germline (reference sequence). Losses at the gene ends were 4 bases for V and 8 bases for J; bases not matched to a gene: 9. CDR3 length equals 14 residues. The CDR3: CASSSLGQDGGYTF. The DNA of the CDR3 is TGTGCCAGCAGCTCTCTGGGACAGGATGGCGGCTACACCTTC.

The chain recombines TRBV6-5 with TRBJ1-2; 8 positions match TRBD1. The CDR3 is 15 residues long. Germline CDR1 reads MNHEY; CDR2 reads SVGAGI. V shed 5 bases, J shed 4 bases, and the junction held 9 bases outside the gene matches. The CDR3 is CASSPQGTGLYGYTF. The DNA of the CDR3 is TGTGCCAGCAGTCCCCAAGGGACAGGCCTCTATGGCTACACCTTC.

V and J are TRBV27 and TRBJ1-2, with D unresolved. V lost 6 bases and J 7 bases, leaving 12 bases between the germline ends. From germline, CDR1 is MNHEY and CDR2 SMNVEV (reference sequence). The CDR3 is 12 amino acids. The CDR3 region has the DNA TGTGCCAGCAGCCAGAGGTCCGGTGGCTACACCTTC. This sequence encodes CASSQRSGGYTF.

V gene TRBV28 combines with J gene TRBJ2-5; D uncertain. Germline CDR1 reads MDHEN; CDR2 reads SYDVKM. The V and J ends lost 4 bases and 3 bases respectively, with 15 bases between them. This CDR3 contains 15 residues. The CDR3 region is CASSSDPATKETQYF. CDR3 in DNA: TGTGCCAGCAGTTCAGACCCGGCTACAAAAGAGACCCAGTACTTC. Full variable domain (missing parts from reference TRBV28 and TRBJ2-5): DVKVTQSSRYLVKRTGEKVFLECVQDMDHENMFWYRQDPGLGLRLIYFSYDVKMKEKGDIPEGYSVSREKKERFSLILESASTNQTSMYLCASSSDPATKETQYFGPGTRLLVL.

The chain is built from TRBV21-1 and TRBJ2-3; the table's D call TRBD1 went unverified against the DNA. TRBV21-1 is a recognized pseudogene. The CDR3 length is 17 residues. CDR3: CASSLKRDTPSTDTQYF. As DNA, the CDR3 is TGTGCCAGCAGCCTTAAAAGGGACACCCCGAGCACAGATACGCAGTATTTT.

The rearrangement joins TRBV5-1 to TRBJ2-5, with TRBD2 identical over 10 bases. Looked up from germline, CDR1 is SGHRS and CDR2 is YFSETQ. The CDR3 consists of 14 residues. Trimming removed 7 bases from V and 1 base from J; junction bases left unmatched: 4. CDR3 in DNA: TGCGCCAGCTCCCAGCGGGAGGGCCAAGAGACCCAGTACTTC. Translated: CASSQREGQETQYF.

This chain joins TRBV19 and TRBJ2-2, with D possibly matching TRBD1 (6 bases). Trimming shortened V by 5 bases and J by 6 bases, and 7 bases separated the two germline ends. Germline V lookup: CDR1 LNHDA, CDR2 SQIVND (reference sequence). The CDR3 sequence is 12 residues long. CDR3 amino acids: CASSWGPGELFF. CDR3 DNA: TGTGCCAGTAGTTGGGGGCCCGGGGAGCTGTTTTTT.

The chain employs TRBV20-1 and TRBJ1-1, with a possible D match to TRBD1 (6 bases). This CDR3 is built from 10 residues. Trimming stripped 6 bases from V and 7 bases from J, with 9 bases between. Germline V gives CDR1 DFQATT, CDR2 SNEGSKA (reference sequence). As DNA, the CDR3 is TGCAGTGCAGCGGACAGTGAAGCTTTCTTT. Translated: CSAADSEAFF.

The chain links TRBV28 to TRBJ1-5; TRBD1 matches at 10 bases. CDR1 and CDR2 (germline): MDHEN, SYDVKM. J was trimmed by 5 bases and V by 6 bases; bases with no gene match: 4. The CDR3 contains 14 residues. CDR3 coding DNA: TGTGCCAGCAGACCGGGACAGGGGTATCAGCCCCAGCATTTT. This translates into CASRPGQGYQPQHF.

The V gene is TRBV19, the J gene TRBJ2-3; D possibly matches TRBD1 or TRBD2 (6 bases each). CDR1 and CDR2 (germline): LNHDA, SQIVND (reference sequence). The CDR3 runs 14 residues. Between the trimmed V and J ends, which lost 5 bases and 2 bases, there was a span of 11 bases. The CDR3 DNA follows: TGTGCCAGTAGTGTACAGGGACTCACAGATACGCAGTATTTT. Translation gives CASSVQGLTDTQYF. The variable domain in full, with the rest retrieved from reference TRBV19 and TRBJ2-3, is DGGITQSPKYLFRKEGQNVTLSCEQNLNHDAMYWYRQDPGQGLRLIYYSQIVNDFQKGDIAEGYSVSREKKESFPLTVTSAQKNPTAFYLCASSVQGLTDTQYFGPGTRLTVL.

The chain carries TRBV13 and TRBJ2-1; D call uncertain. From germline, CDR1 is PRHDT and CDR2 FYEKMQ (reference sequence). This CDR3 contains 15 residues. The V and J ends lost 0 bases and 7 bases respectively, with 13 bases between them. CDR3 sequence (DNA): TGTGCCAGCAGCTTAGGAGGGCTAGTTTCGAATGAGCAGTTCTTC. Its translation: CASSLGGLVSNEQFF.

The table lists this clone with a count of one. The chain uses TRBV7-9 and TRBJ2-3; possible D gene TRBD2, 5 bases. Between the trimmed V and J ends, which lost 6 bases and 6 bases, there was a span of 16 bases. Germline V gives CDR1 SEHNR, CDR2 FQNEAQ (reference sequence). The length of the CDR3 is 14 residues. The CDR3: CASRARGRSDTQYF. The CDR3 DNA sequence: TGTGCCAGCAGGGCCCGGGGTCGATCCGATACGCAGTATTTT. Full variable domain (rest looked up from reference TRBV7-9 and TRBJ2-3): DTGVSQNPRHKITKRGQNVTFRCDPISEHNRLYWYRQTLGQGPEFLTYFQNEAQLEKSRLLSDRFSAERPKGSFSTLEIQRTEQGDSAMYLCASRARGRSDTQYFGPGTRLTVL.

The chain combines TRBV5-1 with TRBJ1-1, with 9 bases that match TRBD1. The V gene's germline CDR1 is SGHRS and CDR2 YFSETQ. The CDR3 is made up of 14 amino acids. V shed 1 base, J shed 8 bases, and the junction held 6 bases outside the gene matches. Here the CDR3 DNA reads TGCGCCAGCAGCTTGATTTCGACAGGGGGGGAAGCTTTCTTT. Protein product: CASSLISTGGEAFF.

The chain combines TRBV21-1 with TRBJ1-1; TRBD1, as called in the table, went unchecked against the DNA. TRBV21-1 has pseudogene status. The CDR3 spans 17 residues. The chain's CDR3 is CASIPGQTDFVKGEAFF. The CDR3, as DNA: TGTGCCAGCATCCCTGGACAGACTGACTTCGTAAAGGGGGAAGCTTTCTTT.

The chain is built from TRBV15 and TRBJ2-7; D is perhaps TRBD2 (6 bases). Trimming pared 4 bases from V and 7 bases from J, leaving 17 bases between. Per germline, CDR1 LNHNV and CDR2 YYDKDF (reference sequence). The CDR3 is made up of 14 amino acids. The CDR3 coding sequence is TGTGCCACCAGCACCCGAGGGGCCGCGGGGGAGCAGTACTTC. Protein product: CATSTRGAAGEQYF.

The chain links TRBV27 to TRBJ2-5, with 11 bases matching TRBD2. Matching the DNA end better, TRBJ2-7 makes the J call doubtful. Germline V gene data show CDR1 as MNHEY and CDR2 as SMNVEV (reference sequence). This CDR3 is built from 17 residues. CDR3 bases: TGTGCCAGCAGGACATATCAAGGGACTAGCGGATCCTACGAGCAGTACTTC. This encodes CASRTYQGTSGSYEQYF.

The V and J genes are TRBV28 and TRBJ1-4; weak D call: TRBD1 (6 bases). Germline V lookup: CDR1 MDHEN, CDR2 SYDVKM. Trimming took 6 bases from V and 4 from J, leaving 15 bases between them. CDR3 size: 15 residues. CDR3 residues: CASRTPTGSNEKLFF. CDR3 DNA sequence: TGTGCCAGCAGAACTCCGACAGGTAGTAATGAAAAACTGTTTTTT.

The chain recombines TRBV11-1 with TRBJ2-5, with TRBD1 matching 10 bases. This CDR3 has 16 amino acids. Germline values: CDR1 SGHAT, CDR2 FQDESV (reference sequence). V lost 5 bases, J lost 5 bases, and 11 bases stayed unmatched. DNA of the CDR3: TGTGCCAGCAGCGAACCGGGACAGGGGACGGGGGAGACCCAGTACTTC. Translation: CASSEPGQGTGETQYF.

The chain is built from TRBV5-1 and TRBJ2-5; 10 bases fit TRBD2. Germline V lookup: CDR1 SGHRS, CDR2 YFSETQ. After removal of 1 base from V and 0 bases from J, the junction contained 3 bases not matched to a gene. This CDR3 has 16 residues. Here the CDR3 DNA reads TGCGCCAGCAGCTTGTCACTAGCGGGGAACCAAGAGACCCAGTACTTC. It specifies CASSLSLAGNQETQYF.

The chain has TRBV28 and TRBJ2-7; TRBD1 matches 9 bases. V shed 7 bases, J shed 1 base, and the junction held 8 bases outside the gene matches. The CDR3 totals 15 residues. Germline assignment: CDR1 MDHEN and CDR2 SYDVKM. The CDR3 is CASIQTGTGSYEQYF. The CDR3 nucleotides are TGTGCCAGCATACAAACCGGGACAGGGTCCTACGAGCAGTACTTC.

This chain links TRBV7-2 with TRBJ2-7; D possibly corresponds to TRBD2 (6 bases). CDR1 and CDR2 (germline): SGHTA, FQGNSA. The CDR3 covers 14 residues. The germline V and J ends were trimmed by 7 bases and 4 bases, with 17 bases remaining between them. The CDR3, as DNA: TGTGCCAGCACTTTAGCGGAGGGTGGGTACGAGCAGTACTTC. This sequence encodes CASTLAEGGYEQYF.

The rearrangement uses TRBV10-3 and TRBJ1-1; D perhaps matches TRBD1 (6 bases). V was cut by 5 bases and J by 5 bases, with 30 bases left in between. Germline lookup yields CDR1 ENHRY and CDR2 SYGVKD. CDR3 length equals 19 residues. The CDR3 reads CAISTPGQGPSILRTEAFF. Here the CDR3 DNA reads TGTGCCATCAGTACTCCGGGGCAGGGGCCCAGTATCTTGAGGACTGAAGCTTTCTTT.

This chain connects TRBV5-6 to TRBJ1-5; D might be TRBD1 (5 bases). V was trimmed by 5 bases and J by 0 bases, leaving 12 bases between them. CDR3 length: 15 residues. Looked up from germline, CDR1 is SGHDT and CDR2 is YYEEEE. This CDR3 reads CASSYMTASNQPQHF. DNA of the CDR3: TGTGCCAGCAGTTATATGACAGCTAGCAATCAGCCCCAGCATTTT.

CDR3 sequence (DNA): TGTGCCAGCAGTTTTTATGGGGCATCCCAAGAGACCCAGTACTTC. It encodes CASSFYGASQETQYF. The rearrangement links TRBV27 to TRBJ2-5; D might be TRBD1 (5 bases). Germline CDR1 reads MNHEY; CDR2 reads SMNVEV (reference sequence). Between the trimmed V and J ends, which lost 3 bases and 1 base, there was a span of 12 bases. This CDR3 has 15 amino acids.

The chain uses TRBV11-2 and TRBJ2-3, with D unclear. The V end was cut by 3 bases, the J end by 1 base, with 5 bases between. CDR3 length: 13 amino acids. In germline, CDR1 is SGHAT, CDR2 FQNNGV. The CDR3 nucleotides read TGTGCCAGCAGCTTCACCGGCACAGATACGCAGTATTTT. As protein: CASSFTGTDTQYF.

The DNA for the CDR3 is TGCGCCAGCACCCTGGACGAGGGTAGGGTAAACGAGCAGTACTTC. Translation: CASTLDEGRVNEQYF. This chain joins TRBV5-1 and TRBJ2-7; D possibly corresponds to TRBD2 (5 bases). Trimming took 6 bases from V and 5 from J, leaving 21 bases between them. This CDR3 contains 15 residues. The germline V gene encodes CDR1 SGHRS and CDR2 YFSETQ. Together with reference TRBV5-1 and TRBJ2-7, the CDR3 gives the full variable domain: KAGVTQTPRYLIKTRGQQVTLSCSPISGHRSVSWYQQTPGQGLQFLFEYFSETQRNKGNFPGRFSGRQFSNSRSEMNVSTLELGDSALYLCASTLDEGRVNEQYFGPGTRLTVT.

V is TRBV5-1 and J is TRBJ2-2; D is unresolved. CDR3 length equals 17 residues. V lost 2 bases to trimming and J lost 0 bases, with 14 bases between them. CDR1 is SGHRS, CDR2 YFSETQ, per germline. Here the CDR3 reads CASSFSRLITNTGELFF. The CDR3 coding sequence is TGCGCCAGCAGCTTCAGTAGATTAATAACGAACACCGGGGAGCTGTTTTTT.